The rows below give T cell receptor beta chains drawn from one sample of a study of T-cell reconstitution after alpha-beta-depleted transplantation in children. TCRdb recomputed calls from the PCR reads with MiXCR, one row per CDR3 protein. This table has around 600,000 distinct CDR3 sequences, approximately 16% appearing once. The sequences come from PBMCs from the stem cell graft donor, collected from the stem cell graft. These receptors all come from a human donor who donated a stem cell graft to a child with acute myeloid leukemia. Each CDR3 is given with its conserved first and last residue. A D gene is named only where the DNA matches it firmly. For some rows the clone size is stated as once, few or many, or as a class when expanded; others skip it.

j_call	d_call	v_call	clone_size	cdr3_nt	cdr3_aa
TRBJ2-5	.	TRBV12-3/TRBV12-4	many	TGTGCCAGCAGCCGTCGACTAGGACAAGAGACCCAGTACTTC	CASSRRLGQETQYF
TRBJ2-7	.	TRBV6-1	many	TGTGCCAGCAGCCCGACAACAGGCATTCTCCCCTACGAGCAGTACTTC	CASSPTTGILPYEQYF
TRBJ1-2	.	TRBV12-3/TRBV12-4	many	TGTGCCAGCAGTCGACAGTCCTATGGCTACACCTTC	CASSRQSYGYTF
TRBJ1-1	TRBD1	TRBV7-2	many	TGTGCCAGCAGCTTAGGTACAGGGGTGAACACTGAAGCTTTCTTT	CASSLGTGVNTEAFF
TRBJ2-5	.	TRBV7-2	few	TGTGCCAGCAGCCCCCAGTACCAGGGCCAAGAGACCCAGTACTTC	CASSPQYQGQETQYF
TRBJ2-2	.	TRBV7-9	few	TGTGCCAGCAGCGCAGGGGAGACCGGGGAGCTGTTTTTT	CASSAGETGELFF
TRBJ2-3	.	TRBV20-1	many	TGCAGTGCTAGAGTTGGGTTAACGACAGATACGCAGTATTTT	CSARVGLTTDTQYF
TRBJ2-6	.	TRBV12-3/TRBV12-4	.	TGTGCCGTGCGGGGTTCTCTAGGATCTGGGGCCAACGTCCTGACTTTC	CAVRGSLGSGANVLTF
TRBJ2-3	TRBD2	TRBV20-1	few	TGCAGTGCGCCGGGGACTAGCGGGGCCTACACAGATACGCAGTATTTT	CSAPGTSGAYTDTQYF
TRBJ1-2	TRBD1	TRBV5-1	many	TGCGCCAGCAGCTTGGCCTCGGGACAGGTTCCCTATGGCTACACCTTC	CASSLASGQVPYGYTF
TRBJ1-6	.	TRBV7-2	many	TGTGCCAGCAGCTTAACGACGGGTTCACCCCTCCACTTT	CASSLTTGSPLHF
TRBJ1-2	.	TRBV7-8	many	TGTGCCAGCAGCTTAGGGGGGTTCTCTAACTATGGCTACACCTTC	CASSLGGFSNYGYTF
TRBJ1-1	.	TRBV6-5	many	TGTGCCAGCAGTTATTTCCAGGGTTTGAGCACTGAAGCTTTCTTT	CASSYFQGLSTEAFF
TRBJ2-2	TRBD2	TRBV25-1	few	TGTGCCAGCAGTGAATGGGAGGGCGGGGAGCTGTTTTTT	CASSEWEGGELFF
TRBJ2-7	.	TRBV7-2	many	TGTGCCAGCGTCGGGGGCATCTCCTACGAGCAGTACTTC	CASVGGISYEQYF
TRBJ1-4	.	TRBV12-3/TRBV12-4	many	TGTGCCAGCAGTTTAGTGACACACTCAACTAATGAAAAACTGTTTTTT	CASSLVTHSTNEKLFF
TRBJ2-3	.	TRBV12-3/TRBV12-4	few	TGTGCCAGCAGTTTATCCCTCGGGGGATTAGAGGCAGATACGCAGTATTTT	CASSLSLGGLEADTQYF
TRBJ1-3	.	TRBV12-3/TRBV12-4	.	TGTGCCAGCAGTTTCGGAGGGGGACGAAACACCATATATTTT	CASSFGGGRNTIYF
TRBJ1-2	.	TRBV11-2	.	TGTGCCAGCAGCTTAGAGCAGGGTTTAATCTCCCGCTTC	CASSLEQGLISRF
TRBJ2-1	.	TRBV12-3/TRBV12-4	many	TGTGCCAGCAGTCCTACGAACCACGAGCAGTTCTTC	CASSPTNHEQFF
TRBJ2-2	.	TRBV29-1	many	TGCAGCGCAAGCGGTCCGACAGGGAACACCGGGGAGCTGTTTTTT	CSASGPTGNTGELFF
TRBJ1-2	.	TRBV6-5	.	TGTGCCAGCAGTTACACCTTACAGGCCATCAGGAGCTATGGCTACACCTTC	CASSYTLQAIRSYGYTF
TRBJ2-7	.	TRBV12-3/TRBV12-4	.	TGTGCCAGCAGTTTCGGTTCCGGCCAAACCTACGAGCAGTACTTC	CASSFGSGQTYEQYF
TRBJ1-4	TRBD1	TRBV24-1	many	TGTGCCACCAAGGGGGCGTCGGAAAAACTGTTTTTT	CATKGASEKLFF
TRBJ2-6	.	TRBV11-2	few	TGTGCCAGCAGCCCTAGCGTGTTATACTCTGGGGCCAACGTCCTGACTTTC	CASSPSVLYSGANVLTF
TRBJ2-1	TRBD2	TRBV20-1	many	TGCAGTGCTTCCACTAGCGGTGGGACTAGAAATGAGCAGTTCTTC	CSASTSGGTRNEQFF
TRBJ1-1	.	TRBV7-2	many	TGCGCCAGCAGCTTGGTGGGGAGGAACACTGAAGCTTTCTTT	CASSLVGRNTEAFF
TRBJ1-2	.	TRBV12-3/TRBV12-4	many	TGTGCCAGCAGCCCCGTAGGTCCTAACTATGGCTACACCTTC	CASSPVGPNYGYTF
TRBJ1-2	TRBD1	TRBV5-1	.	TGCGCCAGCAGCCTTGGACAGGTTGAGAGTGGCTACACCTTC	CASSLGQVESGYTF
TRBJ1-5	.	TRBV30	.	TGTGCCTGGACCACCGGAGGCAGCCATCAGCCCCAGCATTTT	CAWTTGGSHQPQHF
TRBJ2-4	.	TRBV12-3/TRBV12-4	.	TGTGCCAGCAGTTTATTCCGGGTTCTCGGATCGAACATTCAGTACTTC	CASSLFRVLGSNIQYF
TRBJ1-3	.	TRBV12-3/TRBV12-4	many	TGTGCCAGTACCGGGGTCGGACTAAACACCATATATTTT	CASTGVGLNTIYF
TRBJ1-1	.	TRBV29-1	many	TGCAGCGTGGAGATGGGACGGCTGAACACTGAAGCTTTCTTT	CSVEMGRLNTEAFF
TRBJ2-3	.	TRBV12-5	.	TGTGCTAGTGGTTTCCAGGTCCAGGGGGATACGCAGTATTTT	CASGFQVQGDTQYF
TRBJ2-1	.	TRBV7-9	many	TGTGCCAGCAGCTCTCCGACGGCCAATGAGCAGTTCTTC	CASSSPTANEQFF
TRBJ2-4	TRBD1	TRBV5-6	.	TGTGCCAGCAGCTTGAGGGACAGGGTAGCCAAAAACATTCAGTACTTC	CASSLRDRVAKNIQYF
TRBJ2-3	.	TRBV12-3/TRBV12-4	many	TGTGCCAGCAGCCACTCGTGGGGCACAGATACGCAGTATTTT	CASSHSWGTDTQYF
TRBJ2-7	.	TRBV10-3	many	TGTGCCATCAGTGAGTCGATTCCAAACTACGAGCAGTACTTC	CAISESIPNYEQYF
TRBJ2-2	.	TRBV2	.	TGTGCCAGCAGTGAACAAGTGGTTCCGAACACCGGGGAGCTGTTTTTT	CASSEQVVPNTGELFF
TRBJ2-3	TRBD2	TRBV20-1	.	TGCAGTGCTAGGGTCCTAGCGGGGGCCAGTAGCACAGATACGCAGTATTTT	CSARVLAGASSTDTQYF
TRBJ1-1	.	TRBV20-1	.	TGCAGTGCCCTGGGTCGGGGGAACACTGAAGCTTTCTTT	CSALGRGNTEAFF
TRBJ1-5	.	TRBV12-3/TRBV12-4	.	TGTGCCAGCAGTCCTCTCGCCGGGGGCGTCGGTCAGCCCCAGCATTTT	CASSPLAGGVGQPQHF
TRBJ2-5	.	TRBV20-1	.	TGCAGTGCTAACAGCAGGATAGAGACCCAGTACTTC	CSANSRIETQYF
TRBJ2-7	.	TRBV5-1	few	TGCGCCAGCAGCCATGCGGATGTGCAGTACTTC	CASSHADVQYF
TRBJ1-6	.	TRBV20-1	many	TGCAGTGCTAGAGTTGGCAGGGGAACAGTGGCACCCCTCCACTTT	CSARVGRGTVAPLHF
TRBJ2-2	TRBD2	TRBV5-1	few	TGCGCCAGCAGCTTGCCGGGAGGTTCCGGGGAGCTGTTTTTT	CASSLPGGSGELFF
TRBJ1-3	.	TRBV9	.	TGTGCCAGCAGCGTAGGCCCCCCGTTCGACCCTGGAAACACCATATATTTT	CASSVGPPFDPGNTIYF
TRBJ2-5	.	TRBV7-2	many	TGTGCCAGCAGCTTTAGCTATCAAGAGACCCAGTACTTC	CASSFSYQETQYF
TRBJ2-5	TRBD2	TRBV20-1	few	TGCAGTGCCCCTACCGGCGGGGGGACCCGCCAAGAGACCCAGTACTTC	CSAPTGGGTRQETQYF
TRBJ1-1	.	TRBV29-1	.	TGCAGCGTTGCGAATCAGAACCGCTACACTGAAGCTTTCTTT	CSVANQNRYTEAFF
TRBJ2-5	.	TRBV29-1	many	TGCAGCTCCTTCCGAGGGGGAAGAAAAGAAGAGACCCAGTACTTC	CSSFRGGRKEETQYF
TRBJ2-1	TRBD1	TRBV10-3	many	TGTGCCATCAGATCCGGGACAGGGACTAATGAGCAGTTCTTC	CAIRSGTGTNEQFF
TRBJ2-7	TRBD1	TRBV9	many	TGTGCCAGCAGCGCCGGACAGGACGGAACCGAGCAGTACTTC	CASSAGQDGTEQYF
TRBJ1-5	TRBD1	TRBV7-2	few	TGTGCCAGCAGCCCCTCGGCAGGGGGTAATCAGCCCCAGCATTTT	CASSPSAGGNQPQHF
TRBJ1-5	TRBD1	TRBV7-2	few	TGTGCCAGCAGCCCTAGACCGACAGGGGGGAATCAGCCCCAGCATTTT	CASSPRPTGGNQPQHF
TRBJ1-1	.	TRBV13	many	TGTGCCAGCAGCGCCACGGCAGGTACTGAAGCTTTCTTT	CASSATAGTEAFF
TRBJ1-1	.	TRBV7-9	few	TGTGCCAGCAGTAGCGTAAGGCTCACTGAAGCTTTCTTT	CASSSVRLTEAFF
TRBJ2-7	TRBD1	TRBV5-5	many	TGTGCCAGCAGCTCACCGGACAGGGGTCGTGACGAGCAGTACTTC	CASSSPDRGRDEQYF
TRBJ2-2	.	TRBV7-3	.	TGTGCCAGCAGCTTTGCACCCACCGGGGAGCTGTTTTTT	CASSFAPTGELFF